The 4 T cell receptor beta chains presented below share a single source sample, sequenced in a study of shared T cell receptors in the human thymus. The method was immunoSEQ multiplex PCR; TCRdb's version includes in-frame clones alone and lacks a portion of them. The table records 550,000 to 800,000 clones, approximately 83% of them present only once. This sample was also put to use in a study of human thymus T cells.

The sample consisted of thymocytes. The source of these receptors is a girl under two years old with a congenital heart defect.

V gene TRBV28 combines with J gene TRBJ1-2; no definite D call. The ends were cut back, 5 bases at V and 6 bases at J, with 16 bases in the middle. CDR1 and CDR2 (germline): MDHEN, SYDVKM. The CDR3 sequence is 14 residues long. The CDR3 region is CASSLGRVVNGYTF. The CDR3 DNA is TGTGCCAGCAGTCTCGGGCGGGTCGTCAATGGCTACACCTTC.

The chain joins TRBV6-5 to TRBJ1-2; no firm D call. Trimming cost V 0 bases and J 4 bases, with 9 bases left between them. The length of the CDR3 is 14 residues. The germline V gene encodes CDR1 MNHEY and CDR2 SVGAGI. CDR3: CASSYSRETYGYTF. CDR3 in DNA: TGTGCCAGCAGTTACTCGAGAGAAACCTATGGCTACACCTTC.

CDR3 in amino acids: CASSSPGGPAEAFF. The CDR3 bases are TGTGCCAGCAGTTCCCCGGGAGGGCCTGCTGAAGCTTTCTTT. The rearrangement joins TRBV6-5 to TRBJ1-1; D not certain. The V gene's germline CDR1 is MNHEY and CDR2 SVGAGI. The CDR3 runs 14 residues. Trimming shortened V by 4 bases and J by 6 bases, and 15 bases separated the two germline ends.

This chain links TRBV25-1 with TRBJ1-6, with 7 bases identical to TRBD1. V was clipped by 1 base and J by 7 bases; unmatched bases: 10. In germline, CDR1 is MGHDK, CDR2 SYGVNS. The CDR3 extends over 17 amino acids. CDR3 sequence: CASSEWGAGTENSPLHF. CDR3 in DNA: TGTGCCAGCAGTGAATGGGGGGCCGGGACAGAAAATTCACCCCTCCACTTT.